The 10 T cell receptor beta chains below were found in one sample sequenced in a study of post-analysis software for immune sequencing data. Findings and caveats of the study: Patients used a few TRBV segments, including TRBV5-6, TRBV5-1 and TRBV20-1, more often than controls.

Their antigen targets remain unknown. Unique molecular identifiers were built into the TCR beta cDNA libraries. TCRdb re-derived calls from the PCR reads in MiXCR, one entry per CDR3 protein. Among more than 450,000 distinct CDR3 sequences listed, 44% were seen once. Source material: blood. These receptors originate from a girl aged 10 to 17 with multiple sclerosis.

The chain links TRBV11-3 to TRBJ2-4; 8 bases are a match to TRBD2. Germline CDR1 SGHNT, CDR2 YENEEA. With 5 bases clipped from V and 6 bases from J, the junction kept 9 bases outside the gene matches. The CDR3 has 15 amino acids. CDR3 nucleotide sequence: TGTGCCAGCAGCCCTACTAGCGGTTGGGGAAACATTCAGTACTTC. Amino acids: CASSPTSGWGNIQYF.

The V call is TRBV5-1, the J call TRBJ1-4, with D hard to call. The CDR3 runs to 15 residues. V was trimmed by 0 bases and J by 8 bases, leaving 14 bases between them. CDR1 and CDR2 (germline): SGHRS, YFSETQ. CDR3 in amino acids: CASSLEAGPAEKLFF. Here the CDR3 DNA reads TGCGCCAGCAGCTTGGAAGCTGGGCCAGCGGAAAAACTGTTTTTT.

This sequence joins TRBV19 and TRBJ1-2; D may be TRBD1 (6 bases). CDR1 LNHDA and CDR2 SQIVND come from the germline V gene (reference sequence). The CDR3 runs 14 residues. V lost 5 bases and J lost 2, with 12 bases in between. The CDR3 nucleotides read TGTGCCAGTAGTCGGACAGCGAGAAACTATGGCTACACCTTC. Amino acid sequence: CASSRTARNYGYTF. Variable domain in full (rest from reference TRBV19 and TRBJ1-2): DGGITQSPKYLFRKEGQNVTLSCEQNLNHDAMYWYRQDPGQGLRLIYYSQIVNDFQKGDIAEGYSVSREKKESFPLTVTSAQKNPTAFYLCASSRTARNYGYTFGSGTRLTVV.

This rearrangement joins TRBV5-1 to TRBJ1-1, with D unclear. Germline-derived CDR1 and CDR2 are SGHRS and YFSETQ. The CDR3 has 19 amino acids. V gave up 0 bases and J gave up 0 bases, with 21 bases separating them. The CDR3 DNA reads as TGCGCCAGCAGCTTGGGCTTCAACAGTCGGGCCCACGTGAACACTGAAGCTTTCTTT. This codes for CASSLGFNSRAHVNTEAFF.

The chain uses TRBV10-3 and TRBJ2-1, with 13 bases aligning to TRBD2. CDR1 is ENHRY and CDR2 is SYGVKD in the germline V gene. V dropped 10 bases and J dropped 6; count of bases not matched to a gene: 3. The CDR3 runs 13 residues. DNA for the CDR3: TGTGCCAGTGGACTAGCGGGAGCCAATGAGCAGTTCTTC. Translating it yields CASGLAGANEQFF.

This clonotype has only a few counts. CDR3 amino acids: CATSDLRIAGEQFF. In nucleotides, the CDR3 is TGTGCCACCAGTGATTTGAGGATAGCGGGAGAGCAGTTCTTC. V and J are TRBV24-1 and TRBJ2-1; TRBD2 agrees at 8 bases. The ends lost 0 bases at V and 10 bases at J; junction bases unmatched: 4. This CDR3 has 14 residues. CDR1 is KGHDR and CDR2 is SFDVKD in the germline V gene.

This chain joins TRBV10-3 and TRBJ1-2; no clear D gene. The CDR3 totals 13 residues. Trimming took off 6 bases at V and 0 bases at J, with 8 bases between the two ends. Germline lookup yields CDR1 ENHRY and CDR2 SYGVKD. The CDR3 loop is CAIREAANYGYTF. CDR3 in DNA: TGTGCCATCAGGGAAGCAGCTAACTATGGCTACACCTTC.

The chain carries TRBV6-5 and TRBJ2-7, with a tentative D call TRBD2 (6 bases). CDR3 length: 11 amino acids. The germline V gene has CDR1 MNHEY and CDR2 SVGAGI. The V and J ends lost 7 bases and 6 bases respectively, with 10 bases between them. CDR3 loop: CASTTGGEQYF. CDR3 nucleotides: TGTGCCAGCACCACCGGGGGCGAGCAGTACTTC.

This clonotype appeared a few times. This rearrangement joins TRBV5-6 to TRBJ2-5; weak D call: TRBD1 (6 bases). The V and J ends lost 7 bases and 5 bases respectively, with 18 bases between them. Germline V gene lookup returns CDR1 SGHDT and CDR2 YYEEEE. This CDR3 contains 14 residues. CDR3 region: CASRHSRGGETQYF. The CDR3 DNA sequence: TGTGCCAGCCGCCATTCCAGGGGTGGGGAGACCCAGTACTTC.

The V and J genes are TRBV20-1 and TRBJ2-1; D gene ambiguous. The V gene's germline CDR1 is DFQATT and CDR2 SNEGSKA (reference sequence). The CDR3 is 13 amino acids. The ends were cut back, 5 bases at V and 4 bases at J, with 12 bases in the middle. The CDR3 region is CSAPTTGYNEQFF. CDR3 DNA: TGCAGTGCTCCAACCACGGGTTACAATGAGCAGTTCTTC.